Presented here are 21 T cell receptor beta chains from one specimen sequenced in a study of metastatic and nonmetastatic thyroid tumors (TCRdb year 2020). The receptor library was made with PCR. These reads were obtained on an Illumina HiSeq 4000. The raw public data were reprocessed by TCRdb itself: fastp quality trimming at Q25, MiXCR clonotype calling, in-frame beta chains only. For this sample there are some 15,000 clones; roughly 21% appear just once. The ten top clones hold approximately 12% of the sample. Before undergoing thyroid surgery, none of the patients had been given any kind of treatment. Sequencing input: tumor tissue. These receptors originate from a female donor with papillary thyroid cancer or a benign thyroid nodule (not recorded which). Some clones in this sample may be carry-over from other donors' samples.

This clone is classed as medium-sized. The chain has TRBV11-3 and TRBJ2-7; maybe TRBD1 (5 bases). Per the germline V gene, CDR1 is SGHNT and CDR2 is YENEEA. Trimming cost V 6 bases and J 4 bases, with 10 bases left between them. The CDR3 is 12 amino acids. The DNA of the CDR3 is TGTGCCAGCAGACAAGACAGTTACGAGCAGTACTTC. Its translation is CASRQDSYEQYF.

A few counts support this clone. The chain recombines TRBV6-1 with TRBJ2-7; 9 positions agree with TRBD1. V lost 10 bases and J lost 4; bases outside the gene matches: 5. Germline V gene sequence: CDR1 MNHNS, CDR2 SASEGT. The CDR3 totals 12 residues. CDR3 DNA: TGTGCCACCCGGACAGGGGTATACGAGCAGTACGTC. This sequence encodes CATRTGVYEQYV.

The chain combines TRBV9 with TRBJ2-1, with 7 bases fitting TRBD1. Trimming removed 3 bases from V and 4 bases from J; junction bases left unmatched: 7. The CDR3 has 15 residues. CDR1 is SGDLS and CDR2 is YYNGEE in the germline V gene. The CDR3 coding sequence is TGTGCCAGCAGCGAAGCTGGGACAGAGTACAATGAGCAGTTCTTC. It codes for CASSEAGTEYNEQFF.

This clone was seen just once. The V and J genes are TRBV11-2 and TRBJ1-2, with unresolved D. The germline V gene encodes CDR1 SGHAT and CDR2 FQNNGV. V lost 0 bases and J 0 bases, leaving 8 bases between the germline ends. This CDR3 spans 15 amino acids. The DNA for the CDR3 is TGTGCCAGCAGCTTAGAAGCCGGGACTAACTATGGCTACACCTTC. It translates to CASSLEAGTNYGYTF. The full variable domain, rest sourced from reference TRBV11-2 and TRBJ1-2, is EAGVAQSPRYKIIEKRQSVAFWCNPISGHATLYWYQQILGQGPKLLIQFQNNGVVDDSQLPKDRFSAERLKGVDSTLKIQPAKLEDSAVYLCASSLEAGTNYGYTFGSGTRLTVV.

This clone was seen at least ten times. The rearrangement links TRBV6-1 to TRBJ2-3; a possible D gene is TRBD2 (5 bases). Germline CDR1 reads MNHNS; CDR2 reads SASEGT. This CDR3 contains 14 residues. Trimming removed 2 bases from V and 5 bases from J, with 11 bases in between. The chain's CDR3 is CASSERLNGDTQYF. CDR3 DNA: TGTGCCAGCAGTGAACGACTAAACGGAGATACGCAGTATTTT.

The chain joins TRBV20-1 to TRBJ1-1; perhaps TRBD1 as D (6 bases). CDR3 length: 14 amino acids. V shed 1 base and J shed 1 base, with 10 bases lying between them. CDR1 is DFQATT and CDR2 is SNEGSKA in the germline V gene (reference sequence). Here the CDR3 DNA reads TGCAGTGCTAGAGTTCAGGGGAGGAACACTGAAGCTTTCTTT. It translates to CSARVQGRNTEAFF.

Details on this clone: A read error may produce the germline difference seen at one junction end. V gene TRBV28 combines with J gene TRBJ2-3; TRBD2 aligns across 10 bases. Per germline, CDR1 MDHEN and CDR2 SYDVKM. This CDR3 comprises 16 residues. In DNA form, the CDR3 reads TGTGCCAGCAGGTCCGAGACTAGCGGGTATACAGCTACGCAGTATTTT. Residues: CASRSETSGYTATQYF.

The rearrangement uses TRBV7-9 and TRBJ2-7; D might be TRBD1 or TRBD2, each matching 5 bases. V gave up 6 bases and J gave up 4 bases, with 19 bases separating them. The CDR3 contains 15 residues. Germline-derived CDR1 and CDR2 are SEHNR and FQNEAQ (reference sequence). CDR3 sequence reads: CASRGETPFSYEQYF. CDR3 coding DNA: TGTGCCAGCAGGGGGGAAACCCCCTTCTCTTACGAGCAGTACTTC.

By sample share, this clone is medium-sized. The chain is built from TRBV6-5 and TRBJ1-2; D might be TRBD1 (5 bases). The CDR3 loop spans 15 amino acids. V gave up 0 bases and J gave up 2 bases, with 10 bases separating them. The germline gives CDR1 MNHEY, CDR2 SVGAGI. As DNA, the CDR3 is TGTGCCAGCAGTTACTCAACGGGGACGAACTATGGCTACACCTTC. It specifies CASSYSTGTNYGYTF.

The sample holds a few counts of this clone. A much bigger clone sits one base away, suggesting this may be a read error. This sequence joins TRBV9 and TRBJ1-1, with 8 positions matching TRBD1. The CDR3 sequence is 15 residues long. Germline trimming cut 4 bases from V and 4 bases from J; bases unmatched to any gene: 9. Germline V CDR1 and CDR2: SGDLS, YYNGEE. This CDR3 is CASSRRGRGSTEAFF. Here the CDR3 DNA reads TGTGCCAGCAGCCGCAGGGGGCGGGGGAGCACTGAAGCTTTCTTT.

In nucleotides, the CDR3 is TGCGCCAGCAGCGGAGGGACAGAGTATGTCATGACTTTC. Protein product: CASSGGTEYVMTF. This chain uses TRBV5-1 with TRBJ2-6; D perhaps matches TRBD1 (7 bases). Germline loops: CDR1 SGHRS, CDR2 YFSETQ. Trimming shortened V by 4 bases and J by 17 bases, and 19 bases separated the two germline ends. This CDR3 is built from 13 residues.

The chain carries TRBV20-1 and TRBJ2-7; TRBD2 agrees at 9 bases. The CDR3 sequence is 15 residues long. The ends lost 0 bases at V and 2 bases at J; junction bases unmatched: 5. From germline, CDR1 is DFQATT and CDR2 SNEGSKA (reference sequence). This chain's CDR3 is CSAREGASGAYEQYF. The DNA for the CDR3 is TGCAGTGCTAGAGAAGGGGCTAGCGGGGCCTACGAGCAGTACTTC.

The genes are TRBV28 and TRBJ2-1; no definite D call. In germline, CDR1 is MDHEN, CDR2 SYDVKM. The CDR3 extends over 16 amino acids. V was clipped by 5 bases and J by 6 bases, with 20 bases between them. The CDR3, as DNA: TGTGCCAGCAGTGGAAGGAGCTGGAGAACGTGCAATGAGCAGTTCTTC. Its protein is CASSGRSWRTCNEQFF.

This clone was found many times. This chain links TRBV24-1 with TRBJ1-1, with no clear D. There are 13 residues in the CDR3. CDR1 KGHDR and CDR2 SFDVKD come from the germline V gene. The V end was cut by 3 bases, the J end by 2 bases, with 6 bases between. The CDR3 nucleotides are TGTGCCACCAGTGATGGGTTTAACACTGAAGCTTTCTTT. It yields the protein CATSDGFNTEAFF.

This clone was counted at least ten times. The V call is TRBV6-1, the J call TRBJ2-7; either TRBD1 or TRBD2 may fit D (5 bases each). CDR3 length: 13 residues. V lost 8 bases to trimming and J lost 4 bases, with 15 bases between them. Germline values: CDR1 MNHNS, CDR2 SASEGT. CDR3 in amino acids: CASGDGGAYEQYF. CDR3 nucleotides: TGTGCCAGCGGGGACGGCGGTGCTTACGAGCAGTACTTC.

As for this clone: Germline and junction disagree at one end, which may indicate a read error. The chain has TRBV12-3 or TRBV12-4 and TRBJ1-5, with D maybe TRBD1 (5 bases). This CDR3 region has 14 residues. The CDR3 here is CASSPHGAYQPQHF. In nucleotides, the CDR3 is TGCGCCAGCAGTCCCCATGGGGCTTATCAGCCCCAGCATTTT.

This clone occurred a few times. This chain connects TRBV25-1 to TRBJ1-6; D unclear. Trimming removed 4 bases at V and 9 bases at J, with 31 bases between. This CDR3 region has 20 residues. The germline gives CDR1 MGHDK, CDR2 SYGVNS. CDR3 sequence: CASSGNSLISGSWVFSPLHF. The CDR3 region has the DNA TGTGCCAGCAGTGGAAACTCACTTATCTCGGGGAGTTGGGTTTTTTCACCCCTCCACTTT.

This clone was detected ten times or more. This sequence joins TRBV7-8 and TRBJ2-1; no reliable D call. The CDR3 spans 15 residues. Trimming removed 3 bases at V and 7 bases at J, with 16 bases between. Germline V CDR1 and CDR2: SGHVS, FQNEAQ. The CDR3 nucleotides are TGTGCCAGCAGCTTTGCTGTACATCCAGTAAATGAGCAGTTCTTC. Translation: CASSFAVHPVNEQFF.

This clone was recorded many times. The chain has TRBV5-1 and TRBJ1-6; TRBD1 aligns across 7 bases. In germline, CDR1 is SGHRS, CDR2 YFSETQ. Trimming removed 0 bases from V and 7 bases from J; junction bases left unmatched: 4. There are 15 residues in the CDR3. CDR3 DNA: TGCGCCAGCAGCTTGGAACAGGGGTGGAATTCACCCCTCCACTTT. It is translated as CASSLEQGWNSPLHF.

This clone was counted only a few times. A read error may be the cause here, since a much bigger clone is one base away. This sequence joins TRBV6-2 or TRBV6-3 and TRBJ2-1; the D is unclear. This CDR3 comprises 12 residues. Trimming stripped 4 bases from V and 9 bases from J, with 10 bases between. CDR1 and CDR2 from the germline V gene are MNHEY and SVGEGT. CDR3: CASSLSACEQFF. CDR3 bases: TGTGCCAGCAGTTTGTCCGCGTGTGAGCAGTTCTTC.

The gene calls are TRBV5-1 and TRBJ1-5, with D perhaps TRBD1 (5 bases). CDR1 is SGHRS and CDR2 is YFSETQ in the germline V gene. CDR3 length equals 14 residues. V lost 0 bases, J lost 1 base, and 5 bases lay in between. The CDR3 sequence is CASSLGGSNQPQHF. CDR3 bases: TGCGCCAGCAGCTTGGGGGGCAGCAATCAGCCCCAGCATTTT.